The clone carrying this T cell receptor (beta chain) was counted ten times or more. For TCR beta, libraries came from iRepertoire HTBI primers and Arm-PCR of CDR3 regions. In TCRdb, the multiplex PCR reads were re-called with MiXCR into one record per CDR3 protein. The sample carries around 450,000 distinct CDR3 sequences, 15% to 20% recorded once. Per germline, CDR1 SGHRS and CDR2 YFSETQ. The ends were cut back, 2 bases at V and 8 bases at J, with 16 bases in the middle. CDR3 length: 14 amino acids. This sample was taken from a study of regulatory T cells in long-lasting Graves disease. The sample's time point: newly diagnosed GD, antithyroid drugs for less than 3 months. With RNA extracted from PBMCs as input, the TCR library was made. The sample was also linked to a second study, of T cells in Graves' hyperthyroidism and ophthalmopathy.

This TCR came from a man aged 40-50 years with Graves disease. The genes are TRBV5-1 and TRBJ1-1; tentative D call: TRBD1 (6 bases). The input for sequencing was peripheral blood mononuclear cells (PBMCs), taken at new diagnosis, from a patient treated with antithyroid drugs. The CDR3 DNA follows: TGCGCCAGCAGCTTCCCCGGGACAAGCACAGAAGCTTTCTTT. It encodes CASSFPGTSTEAFF.